The TCR beta chain under discussion was sequenced for a study of blood T cell repertoires in COVID-19. For the study at large: Researchers got acute and convalescent COVID-19 samples from the United States, Italy and Spain. The analysed material was cDNA or gDNA that came from T cells, B-cell-depleted T cells, or PBMCs.

This CDR3 contains 15 residues. Germline-derived CDR1 and CDR2 are LGHDT and YNNKEL (reference sequence). The V and J ends lost 1 base and 5 bases, in that order; junction bases with no gene match: 7. The authors' processing: Nucleated cell counts were estimated from reference gene primer amplification. Sequenced by immunoSEQ multiplex PCR; TCRdb stores in-frame clones only, minus some. V and J calls and clone size are copied from that table; D and trimming were computed from the DNA. The table has over 35,000 clones, 80% to 90% seen once. The receptor's source is a man between 45 and 60 years old with acute or convalescent COVID-19. The sequencing sample was made of peripheral blood. V and J are TRBV3-1 (or the pseudogene TRBV3-2) and TRBJ1-1; 7 bases are shared with TRBD1. CDR3 sequence: CASSQARGRGTEAFF. CDR3 DNA sequence: TGTGCCAGCAGCCAAGCAAGGGGGCGAGGGACTGAAGCTTTCTTT.